The TCR beta chain described here comes from a study of patients and donors after allogeneic stem cell transplantation. TCRdb re-called the RT-PCR reads with MiXCR, one entry per CDR3 protein. The sample comprises around 82,000 distinct CDR3 sequences, roughly 5.1% of which are singletons, and around 3% rests with the top ten. This clonotype was seen ten or more times. This CDR3 is built from 15 residues. Germline V CDR1 and CDR2: DFQATT, SNEGSKA (reference sequence). The chain is built from TRBV20-1 and TRBJ2-1; 11 bases fit TRBD2. Sequencing was carried out using blood, either unsorted or a sorted T cell fraction (not recorded which). This receptor was taken from a human donor who was either an allogeneic HSCT recipient or a stem cell or donor lymphocyte infusion donor (not recorded which). It is not recorded whose cells these are; they may come from a transplant donor. The CDR3 loop is CTSPGLAASYNEQFF. The CDR3 coding sequence is TGCACCTCACCGGGACTAGCGGCCTCCTACAATGAGCAGTTCTTC.